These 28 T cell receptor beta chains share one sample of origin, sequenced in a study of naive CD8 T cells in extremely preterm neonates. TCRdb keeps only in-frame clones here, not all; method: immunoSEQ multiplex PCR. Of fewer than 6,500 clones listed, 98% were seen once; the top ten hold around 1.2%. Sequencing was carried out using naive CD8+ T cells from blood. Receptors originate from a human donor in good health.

The CDR3 is CASSQPGQGLEKLFF. CDR3 nucleotides: TGTGCCAGCAGCCAACCGGGACAGGGTCTTGAAAAACTGTTTTTT. V usage is TRBV16 and J usage is TRBJ1-4, with TRBD1 identical over 9 bases. This CDR3 comprises 15 residues. With V trimmed by 2 bases and J by 7 bases, 5 bases remained unmatched. The germline V gene has CDR1 KGHSY and CDR2 FQNENV.

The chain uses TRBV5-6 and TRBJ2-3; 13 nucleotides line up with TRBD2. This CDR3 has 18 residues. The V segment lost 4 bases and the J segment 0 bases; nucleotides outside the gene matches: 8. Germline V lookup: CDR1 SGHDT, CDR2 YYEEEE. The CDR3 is CASSPGLAGYGSTDTQYF. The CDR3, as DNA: TGTGCCAGCAGCCCGGGACTAGCGGGATACGGGAGCACAGATACGCAGTATTTT.

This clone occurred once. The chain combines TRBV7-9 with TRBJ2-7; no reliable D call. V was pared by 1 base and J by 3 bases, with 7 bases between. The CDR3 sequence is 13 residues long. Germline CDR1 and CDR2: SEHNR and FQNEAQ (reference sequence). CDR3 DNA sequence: TGTGCCAGCAGCTTAGTTTACGGCTACGAGCAGTACTTC. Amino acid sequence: CASSLVYGYEQYF.

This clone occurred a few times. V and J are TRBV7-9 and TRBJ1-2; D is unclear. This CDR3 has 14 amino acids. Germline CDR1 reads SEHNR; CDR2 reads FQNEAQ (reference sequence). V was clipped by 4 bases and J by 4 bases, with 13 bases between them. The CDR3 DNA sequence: TGTGCCAGCAGCTCCCCCGGGAAGCCCTATGGCTACACCTTC. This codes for CASSSPGKPYGYTF.

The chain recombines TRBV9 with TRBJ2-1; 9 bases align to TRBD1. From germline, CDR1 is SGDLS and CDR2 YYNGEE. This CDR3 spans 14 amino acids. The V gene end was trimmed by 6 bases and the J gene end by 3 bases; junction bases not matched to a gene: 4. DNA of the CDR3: TGTGCCAGCACCCGGACAGGGGACTACAATGAGCAGTTCTTC. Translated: CASTRTGDYNEQFF.

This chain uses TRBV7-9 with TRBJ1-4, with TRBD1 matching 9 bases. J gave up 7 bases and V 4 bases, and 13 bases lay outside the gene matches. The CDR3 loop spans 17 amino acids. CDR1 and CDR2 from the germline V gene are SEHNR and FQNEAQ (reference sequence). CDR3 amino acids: CASSSRDRVEEGEKLFF. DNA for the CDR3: TGTGCCAGCAGCTCCCGGGACAGGGTAGAGGAGGGTGAAAAACTGTTTTTT. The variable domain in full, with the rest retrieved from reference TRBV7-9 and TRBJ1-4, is DTGVSQNPRHKITKRGQNVTFRCDPISEHNRLYWYRQTLGQGPEFLTYFQNEAQLEKSRLLSDRFSAERPKGSFSTLEIQRTEQGDSAMYLCASSSRDRVEEGEKLFFGSGTQLSVL.

DNA for the CDR3: TGTGCCAGCAGCCCCTCCCCGGGGTCCACAGATACGCAGTATTTT. Encoded protein: CASSPSPGSTDTQYF. This rearrangement joins TRBV6-5 to TRBJ2-3; the D gene is possibly TRBD2 (5 bases). Germline loops: CDR1 MNHEY, CDR2 SVGAGI. V lost 6 bases to trimming and J lost 2 bases, with 15 bases between them. CDR3 length: 15 amino acids.

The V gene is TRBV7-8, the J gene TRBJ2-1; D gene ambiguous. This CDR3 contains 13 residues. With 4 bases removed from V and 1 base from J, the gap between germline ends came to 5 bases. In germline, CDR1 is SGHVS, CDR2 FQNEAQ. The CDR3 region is CASSSFSYNEQFF. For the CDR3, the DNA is TGTGCCAGCAGCTCCTTTTCCTACAATGAGCAGTTCTTC.

The CDR3 DNA sequence: TGTGCCAGCAGCCCACAGGGGGCGGGGCAGCCCCAGCATTTT. Translation: CASSPQGAGQPQHF. The genes are TRBV28 and TRBJ1-5; TRBD1 aligns across 9 bases. This CDR3 region has 14 residues. The V gene's germline CDR1 is MDHEN and CDR2 SYDVKM. The junction had 7 bases not matched to a gene; V was cut back by 6 bases and J by 7 bases.

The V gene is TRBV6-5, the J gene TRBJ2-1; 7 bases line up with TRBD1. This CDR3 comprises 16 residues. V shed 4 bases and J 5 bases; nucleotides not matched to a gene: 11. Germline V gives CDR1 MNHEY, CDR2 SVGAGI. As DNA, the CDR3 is TGTGCCAGCAGTTCGGACCCCGGGACAGAGGACAATGAGCAGTTCTTC. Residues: CASSSDPGTEDNEQFF.

As DNA, the CDR3 is TGTGCCAGCTCACCCCAAGAGGGGACTAGCCCTAACAATGAGCAGTTCTTC. Translating gives CASSPQEGTSPNNEQFF. The chain is built from TRBV18 and TRBJ2-1, with TRBD2 matching over 9 bases. Germline assignment: CDR1 KGHSH and CDR2 LQKENI. The CDR3 has 17 amino acids. Losses at the gene ends were 3 bases for V and 5 bases for J; bases not matched to a gene: 11.

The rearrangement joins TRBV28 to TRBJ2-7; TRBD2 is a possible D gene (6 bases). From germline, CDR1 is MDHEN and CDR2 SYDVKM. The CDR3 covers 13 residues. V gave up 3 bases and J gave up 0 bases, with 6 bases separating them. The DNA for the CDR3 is TGTGCCAGCAGTTTCGGGAGCTCCTACGAGCAGTACTTC. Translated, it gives CASSFGSSYEQYF.

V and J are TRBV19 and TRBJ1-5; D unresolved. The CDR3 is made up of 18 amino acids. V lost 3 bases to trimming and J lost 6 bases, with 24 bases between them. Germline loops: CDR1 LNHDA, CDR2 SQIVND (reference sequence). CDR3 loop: CASSIESGPWGGSQPQHF. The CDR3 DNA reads TGTGCCAGTAGTATCGAATCTGGACCTTGGGGAGGGAGTCAGCCCCAGCATTTT.

CDR3 bases: TGTGCCAGCAGCCGGGAGGACAGGGAGGAAAACATTCAGTACTTC. It yields the protein CASSREDREENIQYF. V is TRBV5-4 and J is TRBJ2-4; the D gene is possibly TRBD1 (8 bases). Between the trimmed V and J ends, which lost 4 bases and 5 bases, there was a span of 16 bases. The V gene's germline CDR1 is SGHNT and CDR2 YYREEE (reference sequence). The CDR3 covers 15 residues.

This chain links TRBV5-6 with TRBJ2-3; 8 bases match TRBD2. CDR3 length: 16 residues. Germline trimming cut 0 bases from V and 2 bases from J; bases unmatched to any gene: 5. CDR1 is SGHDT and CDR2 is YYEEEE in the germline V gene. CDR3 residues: CASSLGLATHTDTQYF. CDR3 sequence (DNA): TGTGCCAGCAGCTTGGGACTAGCGACGCACACAGATACGCAGTATTTT.

CDR3: CAWSGQGANEAFF. The CDR3 DNA reads TGTGCCTGGAGTGGACAGGGGGCAAACGAAGCTTTCTTT. The chain uses TRBV30 and TRBJ1-1; 10 bases are a match to TRBD1. The CDR3 contains 13 residues. Germline trimming cut 1 base from V and 8 bases from J; bases unmatched to any gene: 4. Germline loops: CDR1 GTSNPN, CDR2 SVGIG (reference sequence).

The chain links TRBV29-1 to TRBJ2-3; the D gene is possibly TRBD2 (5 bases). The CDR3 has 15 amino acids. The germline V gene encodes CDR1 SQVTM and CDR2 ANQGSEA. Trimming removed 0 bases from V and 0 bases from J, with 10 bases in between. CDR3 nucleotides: TGCAGCGTTGAAGAGGGCGGGCGGAGCACAGATACGCAGTATTTT. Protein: CSVEEGGRSTDTQYF.

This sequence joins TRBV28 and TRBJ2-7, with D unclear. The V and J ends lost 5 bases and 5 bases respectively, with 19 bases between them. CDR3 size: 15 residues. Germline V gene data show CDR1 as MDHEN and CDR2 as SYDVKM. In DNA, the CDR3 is TGTGCCAGCAGTCCGCACCAGGAAGTTCAGGACGAGCAGTACTTC. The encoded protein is CASSPHQEVQDEQYF.

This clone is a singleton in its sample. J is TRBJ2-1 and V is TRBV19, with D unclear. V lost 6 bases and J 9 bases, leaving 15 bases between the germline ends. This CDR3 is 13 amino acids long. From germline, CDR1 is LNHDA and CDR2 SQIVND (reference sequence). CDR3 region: CASRTSERSEQFF. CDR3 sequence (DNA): TGTGCCAGTAGAACGAGTGAACGGAGTGAGCAGTTCTTC.

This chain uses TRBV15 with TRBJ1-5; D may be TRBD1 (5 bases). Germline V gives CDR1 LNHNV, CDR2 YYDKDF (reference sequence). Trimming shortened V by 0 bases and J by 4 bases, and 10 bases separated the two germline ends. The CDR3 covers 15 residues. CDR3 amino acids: CATSRDRGVNQPQHF. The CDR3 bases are TGTGCCACCAGCAGAGATCGGGGGGTTAATCAGCCCCAGCATTTT. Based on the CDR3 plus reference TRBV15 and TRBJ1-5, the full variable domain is DAMVIQNPRYQVTQFGKPVTLSCSQTLNHNVMYWYQQKSSQAPKLLFHYYDKDFNNEADTPDNFQSRRPNTSFCFLDIRSPGLGDTAMYLCATSRDRGVNQPQHFGDGTRLSIL.

The CDR3 sequence: CASSVGTVNTEAFF. CDR3 sequence (DNA): TGTGCCAGCAGCGTGGGGACAGTGAACACTGAAGCTTTCTTT. J is TRBJ1-1 and V is TRBV9; 7 bases agree with TRBD1. Germline CDR1 SGDLS, CDR2 YYNGEE. This CDR3 has 14 amino acids. Trimming removed 2 bases from V and 0 bases from J; junction bases left unmatched: 1.

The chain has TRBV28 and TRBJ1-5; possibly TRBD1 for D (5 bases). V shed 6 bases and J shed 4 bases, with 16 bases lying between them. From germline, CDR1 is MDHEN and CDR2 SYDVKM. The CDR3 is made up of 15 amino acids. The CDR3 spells CASSPLREGNQPQHF. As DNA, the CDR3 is TGTGCCAGCAGCCCCCTTAGGGAGGGGAATCAGCCCCAGCATTTT.

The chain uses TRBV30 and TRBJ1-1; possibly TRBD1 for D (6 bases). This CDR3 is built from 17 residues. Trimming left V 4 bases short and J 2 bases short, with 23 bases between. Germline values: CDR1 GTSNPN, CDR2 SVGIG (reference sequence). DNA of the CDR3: TGTGCCTGGATCTATGCCACAGGGTCTGATCGAAACACTGAAGCTTTCTTT. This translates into CAWIYATGSDRNTEAFF.

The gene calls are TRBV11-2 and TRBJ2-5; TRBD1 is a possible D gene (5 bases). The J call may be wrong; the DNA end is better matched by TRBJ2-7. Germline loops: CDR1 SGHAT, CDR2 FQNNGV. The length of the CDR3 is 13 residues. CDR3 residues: CASSSRTGYEQYF. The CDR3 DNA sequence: TGTGCCAGCAGCTCGCGCACAGGATACGAGCAGTACTTC.

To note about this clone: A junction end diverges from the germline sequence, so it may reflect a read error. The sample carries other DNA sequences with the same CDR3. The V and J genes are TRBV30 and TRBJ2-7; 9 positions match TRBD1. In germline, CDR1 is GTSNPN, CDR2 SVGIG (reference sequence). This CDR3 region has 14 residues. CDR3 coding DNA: TGTGCCTGGAGTGTCCGGGACAGGGACCACGAGCAATACTTC. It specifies CAWSVRDRDHEQYF.

DNA for the CDR3: TGTGCCATTCCTGACAGGGACACCGGGGAGCTGTTTTTT. Its protein product is CAIPDRDTGELFF. V and J are TRBV19 and TRBJ2-2; 7 bases agree with TRBD1. The CDR3 has 13 residues. V lost 10 bases and J lost 3; bases outside the gene matches: 5. Germline CDR1 reads LNHDA; CDR2 reads SQIVND (reference sequence). Based on the CDR3 plus reference TRBV19 and TRBJ2-2, the full variable domain is DGGITQSPKYLFRKEGQNVTLSCEQNLNHDAMYWYRQDPGQGLRLIYYSQIVNDFQKGDIAEGYSVSREKKESFPLTVTSAQKNPTAFYLCAIPDRDTGELFFGEGSRLTVL.

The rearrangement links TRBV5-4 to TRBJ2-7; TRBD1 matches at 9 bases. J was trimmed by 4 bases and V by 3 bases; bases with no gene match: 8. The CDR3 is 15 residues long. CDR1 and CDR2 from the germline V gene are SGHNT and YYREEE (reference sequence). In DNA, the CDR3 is TGTGCCAGCAGCTCGCCCGGGACAGGGATATACGAGCAGTACTTC. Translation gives CASSSPGTGIYEQYF.

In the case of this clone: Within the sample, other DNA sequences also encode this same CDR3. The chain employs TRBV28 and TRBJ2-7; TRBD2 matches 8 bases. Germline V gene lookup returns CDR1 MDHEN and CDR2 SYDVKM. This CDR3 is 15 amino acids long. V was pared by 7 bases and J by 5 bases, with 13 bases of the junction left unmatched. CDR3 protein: CASNPGTRLGHEQYF. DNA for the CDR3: TGTGCCAGCAATCCCGGGACTAGATTAGGCCACGAGCAGTACTTC.